Listed here are 27 T cell receptor beta chains from one sample, sequenced in a study of control samples from healthy donors and cancer patients. Some clones are missing from TCRdb's copy, which holds only in-frame ones; the method was immunoSEQ multiplex PCR. The table shows about 140,000 clones, with roughly 89% occurring only once. Sequenced: blood. The receptors shown here come from a man aged 25-45 years in good health.

This clone occurred once. V and J are TRBV27 and TRBJ2-2; 11 bases match TRBD1. J gave up 7 bases and V 7 bases, and 8 bases lay outside the gene matches. The length of the CDR3 is 15 residues. Germline CDR1 and CDR2: MNHEY and SMNVEV (reference sequence). The CDR3 DNA is TGTGCCAGCACCCCGGACAGGGGGCCGGGCGGGGAGCTGTTTTTT. Translation gives CASTPDRGPGGELFF.

The chain recombines TRBV29-1 with TRBJ1-1; D may be TRBD1 (5 bases). This CDR3 comprises 12 residues. With 4 bases removed from V and 6 bases from J, the gap between germline ends came to 12 bases. Germline CDR1 and CDR2: SQVTM and ANQGSEA. The chain's CDR3 is CSVVGTGPEAFF. The CDR3 nucleotides are TGCAGCGTTGTGGGGACGGGTCCTGAAGCTTTCTTT.

This sequence joins TRBV4-3 and TRBJ2-7; D is perhaps TRBD1 (5 bases). V was pared by 1 base and J by 0 bases, with 10 bases between. This CDR3 contains 15 residues. From germline, CDR1 is LGHNA and CDR2 YSLEER. CDR3 in DNA: TGCGCCAGCAGCCAAGGACAGAGTTTCTCCTACGAGCAGTACTTC. Its protein product is CASSQGQSFSYEQYF.

This clone has a single count. The chain uses TRBV7-3 and TRBJ2-2; D remains ambiguous. CDR1 and CDR2 from the germline V gene are SGHTA and FQGTGA. V was clipped by 2 bases and J by 0 bases, with 10 bases between them. The CDR3 totals 16 residues. CDR3 protein: CASSLSQLPNTGELFF. In nucleotides, the CDR3 is TGTGCCAGCAGCTTATCGCAGCTGCCGAACACCGGGGAGCTGTTTTTT.

CDR3 DNA sequence: TGTGCCAGCAGTGACGTCGGGAGAAGCACAGATACGCAGTATTTT. This encodes CASSDVGRSTDTQYF. The rearrangement links TRBV6-4 to TRBJ2-3, with D possibly TRBD2 on 6 matching bases. Trimming cost V 2 bases and J 0 bases, with 9 bases left between them. The germline V gene has CDR1 MRHNA and CDR2 SNTAGT. CDR3 length equals 15 residues.

The CDR3 protein is CASSPLDRENEKLFF. For the CDR3, the DNA is TGTGCCAGCAGTCCTTTGGACAGGGAAAATGAAAAACTGTTTTTT. The gene calls are TRBV6-5 and TRBJ1-4, with 8 bases identical to TRBD1. J gave up 5 bases and V 5 bases, and 7 bases lay outside the gene matches. The CDR3 covers 15 residues. CDR1 and CDR2 from the germline V gene are MNHEY and SVGAGI.

The CDR3 loop is CASSRRDPPYEQYF. Written as DNA, the CDR3 is TGTGCCAGCAGCAGACGGGACCCACCCTACGAGCAGTACTTC. V usage is TRBV7-9 and J usage is TRBJ2-7; D might be TRBD1 or TRBD2, each matching 5 bases. There are 14 residues in the CDR3. Per the germline V gene, CDR1 is SEHNR and CDR2 is FQNEAQ (reference sequence). The ends were cut back, 5 bases at V and 2 bases at J, with 13 bases in the middle.

V and J are TRBV5-8 and TRBJ1-5; the match to TRBD1 covers 10 bases. Germline loops: CDR1 SGHTS, CDR2 YDEGEE. The CDR3 totals 17 residues. After removal of 4 bases from V and 7 bases from J, the junction contained 14 bases not matched to a gene. The CDR3 DNA reads TGTGCCAGCAGCCCCGCTTCCGGGACAGGGGCCCGGCAGCCCCAGCATTTT. Protein product: CASSPASGTGARQPQHF. The full variable domain, completed using reference TRBV5-8 and TRBJ1-5, is EAGVTQSPTHLIKTRGQQATLRCSPISGHTSVYWYQQALGLGLQFLLWYDEGEERNRGNFPPRFSGRQFPNYSSELNVNALELEDSALYLCASSPASGTGARQPQHFGDGTRLSIL.

The chain recombines TRBV27 with TRBJ2-1; D uncertain. V dropped 5 bases and J dropped 0 bases, with 14 bases sitting between them. From germline, CDR1 is MNHEY and CDR2 SMNVEV (reference sequence). CDR3 length equals 16 residues. CDR3 nucleotide sequence: TGTGCCAGCAGTCCGAACCAGAGGAGCTCCTACAATGAGCAGTTCTTC. It encodes CASSPNQRSSYNEQFF.

The rearrangement joins TRBV7-8 to TRBJ2-7, with D perhaps TRBD2 (6 bases). CDR3 size: 14 residues. Trimming stripped 2 bases from V and 2 bases from J, with 10 bases between. Germline V gene lookup returns CDR1 SGHVS and CDR2 FQNEAQ. The CDR3 sequence: CASSLTGEAYEQYF. CDR3 in DNA: TGTGCCAGCAGCTTAACGGGAGAAGCCTACGAGCAGTACTTC.

The chain carries TRBV9 and TRBJ2-2; TRBD2 is a possible D gene (6 bases). Germline V gives CDR1 SGDLS, CDR2 YYNGEE. V lost 0 bases and J 1 base, leaving 10 bases between the germline ends. This CDR3 spans 16 amino acids. This CDR3 is CASSVAGGMNTGELFF. The CDR3 bases are TGTGCCAGCAGCGTAGCAGGCGGGATGAACACCGGGGAGCTGTTTTTT.

V gene TRBV19 combines with J gene TRBJ2-7; maybe TRBD1 (5 bases). The CDR3 has 14 amino acids. Germline assignment: CDR1 LNHDA and CDR2 SQIVND (reference sequence). V dropped 4 bases and J dropped 3 bases, with 13 bases sitting between them. The CDR3 spells CASSTGFFIYEQYF. In nucleotides, the CDR3 is TGTGCCAGTAGTACAGGGTTCTTCATCTACGAGCAGTACTTC.

The genes are TRBV3-1 (or the pseudogene TRBV3-2) and TRBJ1-1; possible D gene TRBD1, 6 bases. Germline CDR1 LGHDT, CDR2 YNNKEL (reference sequence). CDR3 size: 14 residues. V was trimmed by 1 base and J by 1 base, leaving 7 bases between them. The CDR3 nucleotides are TGTGCCAGCAGCCAAGCGGGACAGAACACTGAAGCTTTCTTT. It translates to CASSQAGQNTEAFF.

V usage is TRBV23-1 and J usage is TRBJ1-2, with 11 bases fitting TRBD1. TRBV23-1 is reported as an ORF; its role is uncertain. CDR3 length equals 16 residues. Unmatched junction bases numbered 15, after V lost 10 bases and J lost 5 bases. The CDR3 protein is CATHDRGQGARYGYTF. Here the CDR3 DNA reads TGCGCCACCCACGACCGAGGACAGGGGGCGAGATATGGCTACACCTTC.

The rearrangement uses TRBV6-2 or TRBV6-3 and TRBJ2-7; 8 bases map to TRBD1. J was trimmed by 5 bases and V by 6 bases; bases with no gene match: 9. Per germline, CDR1 MNHEY and CDR2 SVGEGT. CDR3 length: 14 amino acids. CDR3 in DNA: TGTGCCAGCAGCCTTGGACAGGGCTCACACGAGCAGTACTTC. It encodes CASSLGQGSHEQYF.

The chain employs TRBV19 and TRBJ2-7, with D unclear. The CDR3 runs to 14 residues. The germline V and J ends were trimmed by 6 bases and 0 bases, with 12 bases remaining between them. CDR1 is LNHDA, CDR2 SQIVND, per germline (reference sequence). The CDR3 loop is CASSEVVRSYEQYF. DNA for the CDR3: TGTGCCAGTAGCGAAGTAGTTCGCTCCTACGAGCAGTACTTC.

The chain links TRBV10-3 to TRBJ1-1; D unclear. CDR3 length equals 13 residues. Germline CDR1 ENHRY, CDR2 SYGVKD. V lost 3 bases, J lost 4 bases, and 9 bases lay in between. DNA of the CDR3: TGTGCCATCAGTGATATGGGTAGCACTGAAGCTTTCTTT. Translating it yields CAISDMGSTEAFF.

The V call is TRBV16, the J call TRBJ2-7; 7 bases fit TRBD2. This CDR3 contains 16 residues. V gave up 1 base and J gave up 0 bases; unmatched junction bases: 6. Germline V gives CDR1 KGHSY, CDR2 FQNENV. This CDR3 is CASSQWASGPSYEQYF. DNA of the CDR3: TGTGCCAGCAGCCAATGGGCTAGCGGACCCTCCTACGAGCAGTACTTC. Looking up the rest from reference TRBV16 and TRBJ2-7 gives the full variable domain: GEEVAQTPKHLVRGEGQKAKLYCAPIKGHSYVFWYQQVLKNEFKFLISFQNENVFDETGMPKERFSAKCLPNSPCSLEIQATKLEDSAVYFCASSQWASGPSYEQYFGPGTRLTVT.

V is TRBV5-1 and J is TRBJ2-7, with 14 bases fitting TRBD2. There are 15 residues in the CDR3. The V segment lost 7 bases and the J segment 5 bases; nucleotides outside the gene matches: 8. The V gene's germline CDR1 is SGHRS and CDR2 YFSETQ. The DNA for the CDR3 is TGCGCCAGCGCCGGGACTAGCGGGAGCAGCAACGAGCAGTACTTC. It specifies CASAGTSGSSNEQYF.

The chain recombines TRBV14 with TRBJ2-7, with a possible D match to TRBD2 (6 bases). This CDR3 has 15 amino acids. Germline V gives CDR1 SGHDN, CDR2 FVKESK. Trimming shortened V by 1 base and J by 4 bases, and 14 bases separated the two germline ends. The chain's CDR3 is CASSQGKGRNYEQYF. CDR3 bases: TGTGCCAGCAGCCAAGGAAAGGGGAGGAATTACGAGCAGTACTTC.

This rearrangement joins TRBV19 to TRBJ2-3, with 8 positions matching TRBD2. Per germline, CDR1 LNHDA and CDR2 SQIVND (reference sequence). The CDR3 runs to 15 residues. The V gene end was trimmed by 5 bases and the J gene end by 5 bases; junction bases not matched to a gene: 9. The CDR3 here is CASSSRRSGVDTQYF. The CDR3 DNA is TGTGCCAGTAGTTCGCGACGTAGCGGGGTAGATACGCAGTATTTT.

The chain combines TRBV7-9 with TRBJ2-7; D is undetermined. CDR3 size: 13 residues. Germline V gives CDR1 SEHNR, CDR2 FQNEAQ (reference sequence). Trimming removed 0 bases at V and 6 bases at J, with 9 bases between. The CDR3 bases are TGTGCCAGCAGCTTAGCGGGAAGTGCCGAGCAGTACTTC. Translation gives CASSLAGSAEQYF.

The chain employs TRBV7-2 and TRBJ1-1; D perhaps matches TRBD1 (5 bases). The CDR3 is 16 residues long. The V gene's germline CDR1 is SGHTA and CDR2 FQGNSA. The ends were cut back, 4 bases at V and 4 bases at J, with 19 bases in the middle. DNA of the CDR3: TGTGCCAGCAGCTATGACAGCCAGGTGGTGATCACTGAAGCTTTCTTT. This codes for CASSYDSQVVITEAFF. The full variable domain, its missing parts supplied by reference TRBV7-2 and TRBJ1-1, is GAGVSQSPSNKVTEKGKDVELRCDPISGHTALYWYRQSLGQGLEFLIYFQGNSAPDKSGLPSDRFSAERTGGSVSTLTIQRTQQEDSAVYLCASSYDSQVVITEAFFGQGTRLTVV.

J is TRBJ2-1 and V is TRBV9; D may be TRBD2 (5 bases). Trimming took off 4 bases at V and 9 bases at J, with 14 bases between the two ends. The CDR3 covers 13 residues. Germline-derived CDR1 and CDR2 are SGDLS and YYNGEE. CDR3 nucleotide sequence: TGTGCCAGCAGCTCCCGATATGCGGGTGAGCAGTTCTTC. As protein: CASSSRYAGEQFF.

The chain has TRBV25-1 and TRBJ2-5, with 8 positions matching TRBD2. V lost 2 bases to trimming and J lost 1 base; unmatched junction nucleotides: 6. The V gene's germline CDR1 is MGHDK and CDR2 SYGVNS. The CDR3 has 16 amino acids. Written as DNA, the CDR3 is TGTGCCAGCAGTGAAGGAGCGGGAGAGGGCCAAGAGACCCAGTACTTC. This codes for CASSEGAGEGQETQYF. The full variable domain, rest sourced from reference TRBV25-1 and TRBJ2-5, is EADIYQTPRYLVIGTGKKITLECSQTMGHDKMYWYQQDPGMELHLIHYSYGVNSTEKGDLSSESTVSRIRTEHFPLTLESARPSHTSQYLCASSEGAGEGQETQYFGPGTRLLVL.

The V and J genes are TRBV3-1 (or the pseudogene TRBV3-2) and TRBJ2-2; TRBD2 might be the D (6 bases). The CDR3 totals 14 residues. CDR1 is LGHDT and CDR2 is YNNKEL in the germline V gene (reference sequence). With 3 bases removed from V and 6 bases from J, the gap between germline ends came to 11 bases. The CDR3 reads CASSHSTRAGELFF. CDR3 sequence (DNA): TGTGCCAGCAGCCACTCGACTAGGGCCGGGGAGCTGTTTTTT.

The rearrangement joins TRBV28 to TRBJ2-7; TRBD2 aligns across 14 bases. CDR3 length: 14 residues. CDR1 is MDHEN and CDR2 is SYDVKM in the germline V gene. V lost 6 bases, J lost 7 bases, and 5 bases stayed unmatched. The CDR3 protein is CASSKGLAGEEQYF. In nucleotides, the CDR3 is TGTGCCAGCAGCAAGGGACTAGCGGGAGAAGAGCAGTACTTC.